This TCR beta chain was sequenced during a study of cytomegalovirus exposure and HLA in healthy donors. Comment on this clone: Its antigen is not identified.

Germline loops: CDR1 KGHSH, CDR2 LQKENI. Trimming removed 3 bases from V and 15 bases from J, with 15 bases in between. The CDR3 has 12 residues. Study-level points and caveats: Later on, a genetic analysis was performed. It linked a missense variant in DCLRE1C with V- and J-gene trimming of TCR beta. Within an earlier analysis, most TCR beta V segments proved productive either about 87% or about 30% of the time. For most TCR sequences rarity was the rule, although some public TCRs occurred in many donors.

PCR primers comprised 60 Vbeta and 13 Jbeta primers. Sequencing was performed with immunoSEQ multiplex PCR; in TCRdb, only in-frame clones are kept and a portion is missing. The repertoire includes under 200,000 clones, approximately 77% of them detected once, and approximately 7% sits in the top ten. What was sequenced was PBMCs. The clonotype originates from a male donor in good health and CMV-seropositive. The chain couples TRBV18 to TRBJ2-1, with D possibly TRBD2 on 5 matching bases. This CDR3 is CASSPRLGRGFF. The CDR3 nucleotides are TGTGCCAGCTCACCTCGTTTGGGTCGGGGGTTCTTC.